The clone carrying this T cell receptor (beta chain) was detected a few times. The data are from a study of blood T cell repertoires in COVID-19. Study at large: Both acute and convalescent COVID-19 samples were obtained from the United States, Italy and Spain.

Germline V gives CDR1 SNHLY, CDR2 FYNNEI. The CDR3 loop spans 16 amino acids. The trim removed 6 bases at V and 5 bases at J, leaving 6 bases unmatched. In the original processing: Counts of nucleated cells, estimated from reference gene primer amplification, were obtained. The method was immunoSEQ multiplex PCR; TCRdb's version includes in-frame clones alone and lacks a portion of them. The DNA gave D and trimming, while V, J and clone size come from that table. This table holds around 370,000 clones, around nine tenths found once. The chain recombines TRBV2 with TRBJ2-3, with 15 nucleotides matching TRBD2. Sequenced sample: peripheral blood. This clonotype was obtained from a woman aged 18 to 35 who had recovered from COVID-19. This chain's CDR3 is CASSGPGLAGGDTQYF. DNA for the CDR3: TGTGCCAGCAGCGGCCCGGGACTAGCGGGAGGAGATACGCAGTATTTT.